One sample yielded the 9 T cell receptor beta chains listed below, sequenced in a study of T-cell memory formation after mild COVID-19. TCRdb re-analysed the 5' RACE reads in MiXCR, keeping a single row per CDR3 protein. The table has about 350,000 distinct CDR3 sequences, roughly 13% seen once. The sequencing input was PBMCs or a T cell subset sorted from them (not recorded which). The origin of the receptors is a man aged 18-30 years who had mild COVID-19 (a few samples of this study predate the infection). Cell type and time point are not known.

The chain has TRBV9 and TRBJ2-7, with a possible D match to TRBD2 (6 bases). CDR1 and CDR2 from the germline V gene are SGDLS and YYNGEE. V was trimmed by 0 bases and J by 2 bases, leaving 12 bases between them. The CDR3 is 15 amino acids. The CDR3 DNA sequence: TGTGCCAGCAGCGTAGGGGGGGTAACGACCTACGAGCAGTACTTC. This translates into CASSVGGVTTYEQYF.

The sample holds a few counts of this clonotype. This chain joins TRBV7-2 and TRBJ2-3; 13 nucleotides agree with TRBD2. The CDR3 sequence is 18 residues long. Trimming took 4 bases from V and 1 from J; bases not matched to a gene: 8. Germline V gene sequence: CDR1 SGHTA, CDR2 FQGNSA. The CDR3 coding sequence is TGTGCCAGCAGCTCCCCCGGGACTAGCGGGGAGCGCACAGATACGCAGTATTTT. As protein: CASSSPGTSGERTDTQYF.

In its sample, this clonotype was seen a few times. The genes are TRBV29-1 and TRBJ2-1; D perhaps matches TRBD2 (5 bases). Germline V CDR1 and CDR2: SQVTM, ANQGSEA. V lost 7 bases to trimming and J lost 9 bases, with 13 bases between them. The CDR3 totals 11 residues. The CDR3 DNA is TGCAGCGCCCGGGATTCGGGTGAGCAGTTCTTC. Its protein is CSARDSGEQFF.

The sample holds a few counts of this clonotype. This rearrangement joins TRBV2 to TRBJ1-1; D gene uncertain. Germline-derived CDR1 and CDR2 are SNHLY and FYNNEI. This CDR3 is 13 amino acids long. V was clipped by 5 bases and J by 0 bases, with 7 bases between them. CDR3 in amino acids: CASSRELNTEAFF. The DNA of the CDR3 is TGTGCCAGCAGTCGAGAACTGAACACTGAAGCTTTCTTT.

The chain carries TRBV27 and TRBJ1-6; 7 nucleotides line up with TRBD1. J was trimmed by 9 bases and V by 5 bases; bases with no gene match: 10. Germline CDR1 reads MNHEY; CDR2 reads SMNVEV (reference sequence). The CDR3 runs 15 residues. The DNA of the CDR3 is TGTGCCAGCAGTCCGGGACAGACGTCCTTTTCACCCCTCCACTTT. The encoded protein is CASSPGQTSFSPLHF.

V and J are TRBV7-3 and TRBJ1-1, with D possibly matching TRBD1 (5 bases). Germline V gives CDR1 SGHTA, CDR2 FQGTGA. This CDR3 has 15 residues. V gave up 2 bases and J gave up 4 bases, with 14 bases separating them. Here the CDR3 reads CASSLVSGTATEAFF. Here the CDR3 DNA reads TGTGCCAGCAGCTTAGTCTCGGGGACGGCCACTGAAGCTTTCTTT.

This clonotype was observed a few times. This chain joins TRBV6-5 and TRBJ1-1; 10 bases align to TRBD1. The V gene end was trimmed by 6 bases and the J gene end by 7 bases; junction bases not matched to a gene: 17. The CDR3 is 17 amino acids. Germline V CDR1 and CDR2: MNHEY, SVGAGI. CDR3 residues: CASSKNRQGAAYDEAFF. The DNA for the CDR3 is TGTGCCAGCAGCAAAAACCGACAGGGGGCGGCCTATGATGAAGCTTTCTTT.

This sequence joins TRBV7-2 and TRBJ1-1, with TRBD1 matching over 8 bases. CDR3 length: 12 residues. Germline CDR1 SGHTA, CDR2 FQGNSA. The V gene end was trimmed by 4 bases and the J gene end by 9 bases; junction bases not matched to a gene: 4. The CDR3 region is CASSSQGAKAFF. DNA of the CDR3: TGTGCCAGCAGCTCCCAGGGGGCTAAAGCTTTCTTT.

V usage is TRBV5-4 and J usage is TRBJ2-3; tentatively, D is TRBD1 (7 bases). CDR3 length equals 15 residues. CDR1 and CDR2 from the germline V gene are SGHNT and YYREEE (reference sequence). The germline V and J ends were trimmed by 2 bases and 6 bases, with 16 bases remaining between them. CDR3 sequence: CASSFQGGAFDTQYF. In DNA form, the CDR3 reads TGTGCCAGCAGCTTTCAGGGGGGCGCCTTCGATACGCAGTATTTT.